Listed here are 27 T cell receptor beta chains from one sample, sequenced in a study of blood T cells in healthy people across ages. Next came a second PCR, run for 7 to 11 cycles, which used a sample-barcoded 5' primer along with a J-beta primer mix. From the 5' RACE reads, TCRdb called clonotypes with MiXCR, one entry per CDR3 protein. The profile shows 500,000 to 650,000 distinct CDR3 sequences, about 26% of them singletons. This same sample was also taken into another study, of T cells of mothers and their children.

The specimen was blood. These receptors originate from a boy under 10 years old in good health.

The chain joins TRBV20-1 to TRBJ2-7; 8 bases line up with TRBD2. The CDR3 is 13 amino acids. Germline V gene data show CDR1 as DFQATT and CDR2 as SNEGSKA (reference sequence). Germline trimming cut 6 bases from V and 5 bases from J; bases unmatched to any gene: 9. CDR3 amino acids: CSAPREAGNEQYF. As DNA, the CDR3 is TGCAGTGCACCGCGGGAGGCCGGAAACGAGCAGTACTTC.

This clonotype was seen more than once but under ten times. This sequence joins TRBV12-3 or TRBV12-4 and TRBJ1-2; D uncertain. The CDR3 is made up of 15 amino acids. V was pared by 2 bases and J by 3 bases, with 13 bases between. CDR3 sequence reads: CASSLSAGAYYGYTF. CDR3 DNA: TGTGCCAGCAGTTTAAGTGCGGGTGCATACTATGGCTACACCTTC.

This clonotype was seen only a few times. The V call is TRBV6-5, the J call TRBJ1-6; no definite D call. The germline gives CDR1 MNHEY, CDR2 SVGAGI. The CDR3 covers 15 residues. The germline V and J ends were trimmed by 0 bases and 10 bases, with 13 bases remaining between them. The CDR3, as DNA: TGTGCCAGCAGTTACTCAGGAGGCGGCGGCTCACCCCTCCACTTT. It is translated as CASSYSGGGGSPLHF.

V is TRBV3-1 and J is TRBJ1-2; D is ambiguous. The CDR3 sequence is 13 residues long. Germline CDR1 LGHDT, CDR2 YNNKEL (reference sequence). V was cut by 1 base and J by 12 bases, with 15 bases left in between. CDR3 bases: TGTGCCAGCAGCCAAGGTTCCTCGCAGATGAACACCTTC. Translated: CASSQGSSQMNTF.

The CDR3 spells CASSQDDLAESSGNEQFF. In DNA, the CDR3 is TGCGCCAGCAGCCAAGACGATCTAGCGGAGAGCTCCGGCAATGAGCAGTTCTTC. This rearrangement joins TRBV4-3 to TRBJ2-1; TRBD2 matches at 7 bases. Trimming removed 0 bases from V and 6 bases from J; junction bases left unmatched: 14. This CDR3 contains 18 residues. The germline V gene encodes CDR1 LGHNA and CDR2 YSLEER.

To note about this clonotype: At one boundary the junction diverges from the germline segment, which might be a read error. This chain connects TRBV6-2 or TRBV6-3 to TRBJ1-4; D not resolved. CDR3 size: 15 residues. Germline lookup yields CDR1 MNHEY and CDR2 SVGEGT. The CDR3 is CASRSADSTNEKLLF. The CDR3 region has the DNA TGTGCCAGTCGTTCCGCGGATTCAACTAATGAAAAACTGCTTTTT.

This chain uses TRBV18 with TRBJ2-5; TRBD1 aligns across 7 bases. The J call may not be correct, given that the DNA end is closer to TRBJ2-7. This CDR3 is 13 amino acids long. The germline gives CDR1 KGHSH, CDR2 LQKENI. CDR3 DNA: TGTGCCAGCTCACCACGGGACAGTTCCGAGCAGTACTTC. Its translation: CASSPRDSSEQYF.

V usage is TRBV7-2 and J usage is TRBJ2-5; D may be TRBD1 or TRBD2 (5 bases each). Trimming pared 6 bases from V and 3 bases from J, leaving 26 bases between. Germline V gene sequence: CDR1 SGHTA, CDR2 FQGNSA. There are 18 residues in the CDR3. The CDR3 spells CASSQLRSGYGGKETQYF. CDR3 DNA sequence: TGTGCCAGCAGTCAACTTAGGTCTGGATATGGGGGAAAAGAGACCCAGTACTTC.

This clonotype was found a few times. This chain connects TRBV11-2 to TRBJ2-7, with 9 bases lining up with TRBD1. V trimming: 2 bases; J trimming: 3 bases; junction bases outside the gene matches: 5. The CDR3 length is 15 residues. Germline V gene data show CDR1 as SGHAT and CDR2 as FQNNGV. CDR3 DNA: TGTGCCAGCAGCTTACCCGGGGGACAGGGCTACGAGCAGTACTTC. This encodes CASSLPGGQGYEQYF.

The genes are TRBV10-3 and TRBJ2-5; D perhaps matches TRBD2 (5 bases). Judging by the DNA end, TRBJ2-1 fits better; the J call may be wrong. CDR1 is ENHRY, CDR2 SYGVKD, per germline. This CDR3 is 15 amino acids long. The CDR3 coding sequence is TGTGCCATCAGTGAGATGAGGGTATGGGACAATGAGCAGTTCTTC. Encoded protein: CAISEMRVWDNEQFF.

CDR3: CASSSGLEGYNEQFF. The CDR3 region has the DNA TGCGCCAGCAGCTCGGGACTAGAGGGGTACAATGAGCAGTTCTTC. This sequence joins TRBV5-1 and TRBJ2-1, with 8 positions matching TRBD2. Germline CDR1 is SGHRS and CDR2 is YFSETQ. Trimming at V came to 3 bases and at J to 4 bases, leaving 6 bases not matched to a gene. The CDR3 covers 15 residues.

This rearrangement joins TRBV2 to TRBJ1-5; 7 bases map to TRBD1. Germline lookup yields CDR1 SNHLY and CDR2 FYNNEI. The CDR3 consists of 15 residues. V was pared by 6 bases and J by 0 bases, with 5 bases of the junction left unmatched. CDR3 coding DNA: TGTGCCAGCAGGATAGGGGACAGTAGCAATCAGCCCCAGCATTTT. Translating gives CASRIGDSSNQPQHF.

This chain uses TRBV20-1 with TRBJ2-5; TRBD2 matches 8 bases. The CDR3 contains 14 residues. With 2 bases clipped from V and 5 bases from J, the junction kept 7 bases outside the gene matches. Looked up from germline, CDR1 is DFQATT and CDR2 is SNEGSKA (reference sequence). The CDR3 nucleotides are TGCAGTGCTAGAAACGCGGGGGGCCCCGAGACCCAGTACTTC. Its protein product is CSARNAGGPETQYF.

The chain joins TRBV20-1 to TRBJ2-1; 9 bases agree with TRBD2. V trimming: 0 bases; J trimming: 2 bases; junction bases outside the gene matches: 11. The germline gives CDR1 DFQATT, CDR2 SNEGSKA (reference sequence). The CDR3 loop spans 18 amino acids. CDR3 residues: CSARDSSGRTRTYNEQFF. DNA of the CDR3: TGCAGTGCTAGAGATTCCAGCGGGAGGACCCGGACCTACAATGAGCAGTTCTTC.

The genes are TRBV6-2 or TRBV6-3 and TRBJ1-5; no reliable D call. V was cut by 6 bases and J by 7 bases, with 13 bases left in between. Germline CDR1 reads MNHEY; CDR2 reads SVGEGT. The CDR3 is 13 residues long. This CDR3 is CASSYMGGQPQHF. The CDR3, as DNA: TGTGCCAGCAGCTATATGGGTGGGCAGCCCCAGCATTTT.

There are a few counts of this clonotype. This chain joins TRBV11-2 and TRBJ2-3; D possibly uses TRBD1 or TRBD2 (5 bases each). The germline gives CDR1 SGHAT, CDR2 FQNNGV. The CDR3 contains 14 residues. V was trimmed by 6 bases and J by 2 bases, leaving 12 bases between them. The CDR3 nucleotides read TGTGCCAGCAGTTCCGGGACGAACACAGATACGCAGTATTTT. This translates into CASSSGTNTDTQYF.

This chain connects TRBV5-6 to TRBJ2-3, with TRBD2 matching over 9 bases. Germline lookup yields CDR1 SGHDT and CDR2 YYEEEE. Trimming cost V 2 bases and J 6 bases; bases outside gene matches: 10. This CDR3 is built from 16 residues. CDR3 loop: CASSFDVAGVDDTQYF. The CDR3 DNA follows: TGTGCCAGCAGCTTTGACGTAGCGGGAGTGGATGATACGCAGTATTTT.

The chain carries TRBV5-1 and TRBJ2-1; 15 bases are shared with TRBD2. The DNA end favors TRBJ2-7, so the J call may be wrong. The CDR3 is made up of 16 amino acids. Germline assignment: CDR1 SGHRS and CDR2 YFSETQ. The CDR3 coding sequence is TGCGCCAGCAGCCCCTGGACTAGCGGGGGGGCCTACGAGCAGTACTTC. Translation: CASSPWTSGGAYEQYF.

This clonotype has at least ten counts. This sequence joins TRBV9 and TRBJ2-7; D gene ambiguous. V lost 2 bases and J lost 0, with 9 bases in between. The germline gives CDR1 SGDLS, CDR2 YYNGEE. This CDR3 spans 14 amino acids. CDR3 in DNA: TGTGCCAGCAGCGTGGCCGGTTACTCCTACGAGCAGTACTTC. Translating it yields CASSVAGYSYEQYF.

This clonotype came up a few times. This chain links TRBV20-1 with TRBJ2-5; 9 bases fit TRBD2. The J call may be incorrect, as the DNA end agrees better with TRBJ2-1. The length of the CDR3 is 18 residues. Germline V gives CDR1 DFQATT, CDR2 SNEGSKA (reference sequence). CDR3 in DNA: TGCAGTGCTAATACGAGGCGCGGGAGGGCGACCTTAGGGAATGAGCAGTTCTTC. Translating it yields CSANTRRGRATLGNEQFF.

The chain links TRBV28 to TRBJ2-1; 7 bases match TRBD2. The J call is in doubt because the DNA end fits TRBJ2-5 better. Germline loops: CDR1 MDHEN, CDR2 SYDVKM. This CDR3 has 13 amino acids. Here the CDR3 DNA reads TGTGCCAGCAGTCCAAAAGCGGGGGAGACCCAGTACTTC. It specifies CASSPKAGETQYF.

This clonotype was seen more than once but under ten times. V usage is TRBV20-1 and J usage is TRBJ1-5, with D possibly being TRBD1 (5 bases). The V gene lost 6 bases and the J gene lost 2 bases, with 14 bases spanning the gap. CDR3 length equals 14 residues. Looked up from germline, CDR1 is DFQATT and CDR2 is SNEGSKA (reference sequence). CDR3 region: CSAQEPRGNQPQHF. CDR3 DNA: TGCAGTGCACAGGAGCCCCGGGGCAATCAGCCCCAGCATTTT.

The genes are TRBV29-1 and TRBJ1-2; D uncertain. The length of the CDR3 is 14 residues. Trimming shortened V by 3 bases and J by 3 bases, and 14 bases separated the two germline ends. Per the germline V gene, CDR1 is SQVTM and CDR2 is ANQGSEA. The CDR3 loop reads CSVDPQGSHYGYTF. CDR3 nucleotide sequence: TGCAGCGTTGACCCACAAGGGTCCCACTATGGCTACACCTTC.

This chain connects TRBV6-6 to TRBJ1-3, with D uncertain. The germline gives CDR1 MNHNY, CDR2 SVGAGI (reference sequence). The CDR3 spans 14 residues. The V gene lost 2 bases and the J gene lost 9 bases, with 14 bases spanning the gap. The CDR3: CASSYRALRATIYF. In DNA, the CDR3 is TGTGCCAGCAGTTACAGGGCCCTACGGGCCACCATATATTTT.

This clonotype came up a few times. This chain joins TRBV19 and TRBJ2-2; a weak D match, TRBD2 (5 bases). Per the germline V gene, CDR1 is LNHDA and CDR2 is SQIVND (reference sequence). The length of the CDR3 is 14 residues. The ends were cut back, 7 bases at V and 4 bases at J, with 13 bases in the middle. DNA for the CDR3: TGTGCCAGTATTAGGACGGGAATCACCGGGGAGCTGTTTTTT. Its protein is CASIRTGITGELFF.

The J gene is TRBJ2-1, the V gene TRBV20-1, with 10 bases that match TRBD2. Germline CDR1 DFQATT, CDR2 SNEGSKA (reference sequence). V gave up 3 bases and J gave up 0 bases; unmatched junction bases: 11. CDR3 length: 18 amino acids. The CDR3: CSARSSGGRYLSYNEQFF. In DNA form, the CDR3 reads TGCAGTGCTAGGTCTAGCGGGGGAAGATACCTCTCCTACAATGAGCAGTTCTTC.

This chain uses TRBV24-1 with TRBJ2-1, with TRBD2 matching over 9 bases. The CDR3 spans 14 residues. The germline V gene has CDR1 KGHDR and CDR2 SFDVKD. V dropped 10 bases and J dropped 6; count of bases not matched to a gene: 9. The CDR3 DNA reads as TGTGCCACAGCCCCTAGCGGGGTAGGCAATGAGCAGTTCTTC. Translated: CATAPSGVGNEQFF.